The 5 T cell receptor beta chains below all came from one sample that was sequenced in a study of cytomegalovirus exposure and HLA in healthy donors. Profiled with immunoSEQ multiplex PCR; TCRdb holds only in-frame clones, not every one. Among roughly 57,000 clones listed, 90% to 95% were seen once. The sequenced sample consisted of PBMCs. The source is a woman between 18 and 29 years old in good health and CMV-seropositive.

The CDR3 coding sequence is TGTGCCAGCAGACTTACCGGGACATCCTACGAGCAGTACTTC. Residues: CASRLTGTSYEQYF. The chain combines TRBV27 with TRBJ2-7, with D possibly TRBD1 on 6 matching bases. There are 14 residues in the CDR3. The germline CDR1 and CDR2 sequences are MNHEY and SMNVEV (reference sequence). V was clipped by 6 bases and J by 1 base, with 13 bases between them.

The genes are TRBV7-9 and TRBJ2-3; 12 nucleotides align to TRBD2. The CDR3 loop spans 16 amino acids. The V segment lost 2 bases and the J segment 2 bases; nucleotides outside the gene matches: 2. Germline assignment: CDR1 SEHNR and CDR2 FQNEAQ (reference sequence). DNA for the CDR3: TGTGCCAGCAGCTTACGACTAGCGGGGGTCACAGATACGCAGTATTTT. It specifies CASSLRLAGVTDTQYF.

J is TRBJ2-1 and V is TRBV2, with 10 bases matching TRBD1. The CDR3 has 15 amino acids. V trimming: 6 bases; J trimming: 4 bases; junction bases outside the gene matches: 6. Germline CDR1 reads SNHLY; CDR2 reads FYNNEI. CDR3 in amino acids: CASRSGDRGYNEQFF. The DNA of the CDR3 is TGTGCCAGCAGGTCGGGGGACAGGGGATACAATGAGCAGTTCTTC.

The chain has TRBV18 and TRBJ1-1; 7 nucleotides agree with TRBD1. This CDR3 is built from 16 residues. V lost 4 bases, J lost 3 bases, and 11 bases stayed unmatched. In germline, CDR1 is KGHSH, CDR2 LQKENI. CDR3 region: CASSLFVGGRDTEAFF. The CDR3 DNA is TGTGCCAGCTCACTCTTTGTAGGGGGCAGGGACACTGAAGCTTTCTTT.

The CDR3 coding sequence is TGCGCCAGCAGCCAACAGAGGGGGAGCTCACCCCTCCACTTT. Its translation: CASSQQRGSSPLHF. The chain joins TRBV4-3 to TRBJ1-6; D is possibly TRBD1 (6 bases). The CDR3 loop spans 14 amino acids. Germline CDR1 is LGHNA and CDR2 is YSLEER. The V end was cut by 2 bases, the J end by 10 bases, with 12 bases between.